The 29 T cell receptor beta chains below were found in one sample sequenced in a study of neurological immune-mediated disorders (dated by TCRdb to about 2019). Library preparation was by 5' RACE. TCRdb names Illumina HiSeq 2500 as the instrument used. TCRdb ran its own pipeline on the public reads, namely fastp trimming at Q25 and MiXCR clone calling, and kept in-frame beta chains. A single entry per CDR3 protein holds the most common genes and DNA from its merged rows. The sample table shows tens of thousands of distinct CDR3 sequences, and approximately 14% are seen once. Roughly 27% of the sample lies in the top ten. Input material: PBMCs. The source is a woman aged 45-60 years with HTLV-1-associated myelopathy (HAM/TSP).

About this clonotype itself: One junction end does not reproduce the germline sequence, and a read error may be involved. This chain uses TRBV2 with TRBJ1-1; D is possibly TRBD1 (5 bases). The CDR3 covers 14 residues. Germline assignment: CDR1 SNHLY and CDR2 FYNNEI. The CDR3 nucleotides read TGTGCCAGCAGCGAGCAGGGCATGAACACTGAAGCTTCCTTT. Protein: CASSEQGMNTEASF.

This clonotype occurred many times. V gene TRBV6-6 combines with J gene TRBJ2-1; 14 bases match TRBD2. From germline, CDR1 is MNHNY and CDR2 SVGAGI (reference sequence). The CDR3 runs to 13 residues. V gave up 8 bases and J gave up 6 bases; unmatched junction bases: 0. CDR3 bases: TGTGCCAGCGGACTAGCGGGGGGCAATGAGCAGTTCTTC. It is translated as CASGLAGGNEQFF.

The sample holds many counts of this clonotype. This CDR3 is CASSPPSSGRYGETQYF. CDR3 nucleotide sequence: TGTGCCAGCAGTCCTCCCTCTAGCGGGAGGTACGGGGAGACCCAGTACTTC. This chain joins TRBV7-2 and TRBJ2-5, with 11 bases that match TRBD2. The CDR3 runs 17 residues. Trimming cost V 6 bases and J 5 bases; bases outside gene matches: 14. Germline values: CDR1 SGHTA, CDR2 FQGNSA. Full variable domain (rest looked up from reference TRBV7-2 and TRBJ2-5): GAGVSQSPSNKVTEKGKDVELRCDPISGHTALYWYRQSLGQGLEFLIYFQGNSAPDKSGLPSDRFSAERTGGSVSTLTIQRTQQEDSAVYLCASSPPSSGRYGETQYFGPGTRLLVL.

This clonotype was detected many times. V gene TRBV7-2 combines with J gene TRBJ2-7; D gene uncertain. Trimming removed 1 base at V and 0 bases at J, with 7 bases between. The CDR3 is 14 amino acids. Germline loops: CDR1 SGHTA, CDR2 FQGNSA. The CDR3, as DNA: TGTGCCAGCAGCTTAGGTCCCAGCTCCTACGAGCAGTACTTC. It translates to CASSLGPSSYEQYF.

The table lists this clonotype with many counts. The chain has TRBV27 and TRBJ1-5, with D possibly being TRBD1 (5 bases). The CDR3 is 13 amino acids. V lost 4 bases and J 6 bases, leaving 10 bases between the germline ends. Germline V gene sequence: CDR1 MNHEY, CDR2 SMNVEV (reference sequence). DNA for the CDR3: TGTGCCAGCAGTTCCCGGGACTCTCAGCCCCAGCATTTT. Translation: CASSSRDSQPQHF.

This clonotype was seen only a few times. V usage is TRBV7-2 and J usage is TRBJ2-3, with D hard to call. Germline CDR1 reads SGHTA; CDR2 reads FQGNSA. Trimming removed 4 bases from V and 0 bases from J, with 11 bases in between. The CDR3 runs to 15 residues. CDR3 nucleotide sequence: TGTGCCAGCAGCTCGGGCCTTTCTAGCACAGATACGCAGTATTTT. Its protein is CASSSGLSSTDTQYF.

This clonotype was recorded at least ten times. The chain uses TRBV6-6 and TRBJ2-1; 9 bases map to TRBD2. V shed 6 bases and J 7 bases; nucleotides not matched to a gene: 13. This CDR3 contains 16 residues. Germline CDR1 MNHNY, CDR2 SVGAGI (reference sequence). CDR3 bases: TGTGCCAGCAGCCGCTATACTAGCGGGCTAGGAAATGAGCAGTTCTTC. This codes for CASSRYTSGLGNEQFF.

This clonotype has at least ten counts. This sequence joins TRBV5-1 and TRBJ2-7, with a tentative D call TRBD1 (6 bases). CDR1 is SGHRS, CDR2 YFSETQ, per germline. Between the trimmed V and J ends, which lost 2 bases and 6 bases, there was a span of 9 bases. The CDR3 covers 12 residues. CDR3 DNA: TGCGCCAGCAGCTTAACAGGGTCCGAGCAGTACTTC. Translating it yields CASSLTGSEQYF.

This clonotype was picked up a small number of times. The V call is TRBV7-6, the J call TRBJ2-5; D unclear. The CDR3 contains 12 residues. CDR1 and CDR2 (germline): SGHVS, FNYEAQ. With 6 bases removed from V and 0 bases from J, the gap between germline ends came to 5 bases. CDR3 sequence reads: CASSRYQETQYF. For the CDR3, the DNA is TGTGCCAGCAGTCGGTACCAAGAGACCCAGTACTTC. The full variable domain, completed using reference TRBV7-6 and TRBJ2-5, is GAGVSQSPRYKVTKRGQDVALRCDPISGHVSLYWYRQALGQGPEFLTYFNYEAQQDKSGLPNDRFSAERPEGSISTLTIQRTEQRDSAMYRCASSRYQETQYFGPGTRLLVL.

This clonotype was counted between two and nine times. This chain uses TRBV11-2 with TRBJ1-1; D unclear. The CDR3 sequence is 14 residues long. In germline, CDR1 is SGHAT, CDR2 FQNNGV. The germline V and J ends were trimmed by 3 bases and 3 bases, with 11 bases remaining between them. For the CDR3, the DNA is TGTGCCAGCAGCTTCCAAGAGGCGGACACTGAAGCTTTCTTT. This gives the protein CASSFQEADTEAFF.

The chain uses TRBV12-3 or TRBV12-4 and TRBJ2-2; D is perhaps TRBD1 or TRBD2 (6 bases each). This CDR3 is 12 amino acids long. The ends were cut back, 8 bases at V and 6 bases at J, with 10 bases in the middle. CDR3 region: CASGGRAGELFF. In nucleotides, the CDR3 is TGTGCCAGCGGGGGGCGAGCCGGGGAGCTGTTTTTT.

This clonotype was found many times. The rearrangement uses TRBV11-2 and TRBJ2-2, with 9 bases that match TRBD2. Germline values: CDR1 SGHAT, CDR2 FQNNGV. Trimming cost V 2 bases and J 4 bases; bases outside gene matches: 8. The CDR3 contains 17 residues. The CDR3 is CASSLLAGGRSTGELFF. CDR3 DNA: TGTGCCAGCAGCTTATTGGCGGGGGGGCGTTCCACCGGGGAGCTGTTTTTT.

This clonotype occurred many times. The rearrangement uses TRBV10-3 and TRBJ1-1, with D tentatively TRBD1 (5 bases). The CDR3 consists of 15 residues. V dropped 2 bases and J dropped 0 bases, with 10 bases sitting between them. From germline, CDR1 is ENHRY and CDR2 SYGVKD. The CDR3 region has the DNA TGTGCCATCAGTGAGGGAGGGGTTTTGAACACTGAAGCTTTCTTT. It is translated as CAISEGGVLNTEAFF.

This clonotype came up many times. The chain recombines TRBV18 with TRBJ1-6; D might be TRBD1 (6 bases). This CDR3 comprises 15 residues. V lost 1 base and J lost 8, with 12 bases in between. From germline, CDR1 is KGHSH and CDR2 LQKENI. The DNA for the CDR3 is TGTGCCAGCTCACCACAAGTACAGGGTGATTCACCCCTCCACTTT. Amino acid sequence: CASSPQVQGDSPLHF.

V usage is TRBV2 and J usage is TRBJ2-5; 15 bases map to TRBD2. The CDR3 runs 18 residues. Germline CDR1 SNHLY, CDR2 FYNNEI. J gave up 5 bases and V 3 bases, and 10 bases lay outside the gene matches. The CDR3 spells CASSEGLAGGPLRETQYF. Here the CDR3 DNA reads TGTGCCAGCAGTGAGGGACTAGCGGGGGGCCCCCTGCGGGAGACCCAGTACTTC.

This clonotype appeared many times. The V gene is TRBV29-1, the J gene TRBJ2-3; 7 nucleotides agree with TRBD1. J lost 2 bases, V lost 2 bases, and 1 base had no gene match. The V gene's germline CDR1 is SQVTM and CDR2 ANQGSEA. This CDR3 is 13 amino acids long. This CDR3 reads CSVETGVTDTQYF. CDR3 in DNA: TGCAGCGTTGAAACAGGGGTCACAGATACGCAGTATTTT.

Ten or more counts support this clonotype. The V gene is TRBV5-1, the J gene TRBJ2-7; D remains unclear. Germline V gives CDR1 SGHRS, CDR2 YFSETQ. The CDR3 runs to 15 residues. V dropped 1 base and J dropped 0 bases, with 11 bases sitting between them. The CDR3 sequence: CASSLTRVISYEQYF. The CDR3 DNA sequence: TGCGCCAGCAGCTTGACCCGGGTCATCTCCTACGAGCAGTACTTC.

This clonotype was recorded many times. The chain couples TRBV6-2 or TRBV6-3 to TRBJ2-5; 9 bases match TRBD2. Germline CDR1 and CDR2: MNHEY and SVGEGT. The CDR3 has 14 amino acids. The V segment lost 5 bases and the J segment 3 bases; nucleotides outside the gene matches: 4. The CDR3 region has the DNA TGTGCCAGCAGTACGCGGGGGGGGGAAGAGACCCAGTACTTC. Amino acid sequence: CASSTRGGEETQYF.

V gene TRBV6-2 or TRBV6-3 combines with J gene TRBJ1-6, with D uncertain. The ends were cut back, 2 bases at V and 9 bases at J, with 26 bases in the middle. This CDR3 comprises 19 residues. CDR1 is MNHEY and CDR2 is SVGEGT in the germline V gene. The CDR3 bases are TGTGCCAGCAGTTACCGGCCCGGGAAAGGCGGGGAATTGGCTTCACCCCTCCACTTT. This translates into CASSYRPGKGGELASPLHF.

This clonotype was counted many times. V gene TRBV20-1 combines with J gene TRBJ1-5; D uncertain. Trimming pared 0 bases from V and 0 bases from J, leaving 12 bases between. Germline loops: CDR1 DFQATT, CDR2 SNEGSKA (reference sequence). There are 16 residues in the CDR3. The CDR3 nucleotides read TGCAGTGCTAGAGATGGTACGGCAAATAGCAATCAGCCCCAGCATTTT. Translated: CSARDGTANSNQPQHF.

This clonotype was counted many times. The rearrangement joins TRBV12-3 or TRBV12-4 to TRBJ1-1, with no clear D. Trimming pared 5 bases from V and 0 bases from J, leaving 7 bases between. The CDR3 contains 13 residues. CDR3 protein: CASSRLVNTEAFF. The CDR3 DNA reads TGTGCCAGCAGTCGCTTGGTGAACACTGAAGCTTTCTTT.

A note on this clonotype: The conserved phenylalanine or tryptophan is not found at the CDR3 terminus, so this likely reflects a read error. The V call is TRBV6-4, the J call TRBJ2-7; 8 bases fit TRBD1. The trim removed 10 bases at V and 4 bases at J, leaving 24 bases unmatched. The germline gives CDR1 MRHNA, CDR2 SNTAGT. The CDR3 runs 18 residues. The CDR3 region has the DNA TGTGCCATCCCCTTACTGGGCGGACAGGGCGCTACCGTTTACGAGCAGTACCTT. It codes for CAIPLLGGQGATVYEQYL.

At least ten counts were recorded for this clonotype. The chain combines TRBV7-9 with TRBJ2-7, with D tentatively TRBD1 (5 bases). Between the trimmed V and J ends, which lost 2 bases and 0 bases, there was a span of 11 bases. Germline V lookup: CDR1 SEHNR, CDR2 FQNEAQ (reference sequence). The CDR3 sequence is 15 residues long. CDR3 in amino acids: CASSLRADNSYEQYV. For the CDR3, the DNA is TGTGCCAGCAGCTTAAGGGCGGACAACTCCTACGAGCAGTACGTC.

The chain combines TRBV7-6 with TRBJ2-3; TRBD2 aligns across 7 bases. CDR3 length equals 14 residues. Germline V gene sequence: CDR1 SGHVS, CDR2 FNYEAQ. V was clipped by 1 base and J by 3 bases; unmatched bases: 1. In DNA, the CDR3 is TGTGCCAGCAGCTTAGGGGAGGGGACAGATACGCAGTATTTT. Its protein product is CASSLGEGTDTQYF.

This clonotype was counted ten times or more. The V gene is TRBV5-1, the J gene TRBJ1-1; D not resolved. The ends were cut back, 5 bases at V and 1 base at J, with 18 bases in the middle. Germline assignment: CDR1 SGHRS and CDR2 YFSETQ. The CDR3 length is 16 residues. The CDR3 sequence: CASSAYPGQKNTEAFF. In DNA form, the CDR3 reads TGCGCCAGCAGTGCCTACCCCGGGCAGAAGAACACTGAAGCTTTCTTT.

As regards this clonotype: The CDR3 does not end in the conserved phenylalanine or tryptophan, so this is likely a read error. This chain connects TRBV20-1 to TRBJ2-3; maybe TRBD2 (7 bases). The CDR3 covers 16 residues. Germline assignment: CDR1 DFQATT and CDR2 SNEGSKA (reference sequence). Deletions cut 5 bases from V and 4 bases from J, with 22 bases between. The CDR3 DNA sequence: TGCAGTGCTCCCCCCGTGAGGGGGGGCGTCCCAGATACGCAGTATGTT. This translates into CSAPPVRGGVPDTQYV.

This clonotype showed up many times. V usage is TRBV7-9 and J usage is TRBJ1-1; D uncertain. Trimming stripped 1 base from V and 3 bases from J, with 3 bases between. The germline V gene has CDR1 SEHNR and CDR2 FQNEAQ (reference sequence). The length of the CDR3 is 12 residues. CDR3 coding DNA: TGTGCCAGCAGCTTAGAATACACTGAAGCTTTCTTT. Translated: CASSLEYTEAFF.

This clonotype was detected many times. CDR3 nucleotides: TGCAGTGCTAGGGCACTGGGGACAGGGTGGGTGAACACTGAAGCTTTCTTT. Translating gives CSARALGTGWVNTEAFF. This sequence joins TRBV20-1 and TRBJ1-1, with 9 positions matching TRBD1. Germline-derived CDR1 and CDR2 are DFQATT and SNEGSKA (reference sequence). The CDR3 loop spans 17 amino acids. Trimming removed 3 bases from V and 0 bases from J; junction bases left unmatched: 11.

In this sample, this clonotype is medium-sized. The chain employs TRBV30 and TRBJ2-1; 9 positions match TRBD2. The CDR3 contains 13 residues. The germline V gene has CDR1 GTSNPN and CDR2 SVGIG (reference sequence). V shed 8 bases and J 6 bases; nucleotides not matched to a gene: 8. CDR3 sequence (DNA): TGTGCCGGGCGGGGGGGCGGGGGCAATGAGCAGTTCTTC. As protein: CAGRGGGGNEQFF.